This TCR beta chain is drawn from a study of vaccination effects on CD4 cells after COVID-19. Using immunoSEQ multiplex PCR, the repertoire was profiled, and TCRdb retains in-frame clones only, with some absent. The sample includes roughly 33,000 clones, around 79% of them seen just once. Concerning this clone itself: Its antigen is as yet unknown.

Following an approximately 9-day culture, CD4+ T cells were purified. This individual tested PCR-positive for SARS-CoV-2 infection between March and December 2020. Participants each got two BNT162b2 or mRNA-1273 vaccine doses. Per the germline V gene, CDR1 is SGHRS and CDR2 is YFSETQ. This CDR3 contains 14 residues. Germline trimming cut 2 bases from V and 9 bases from J; bases unmatched to any gene: 5. This material consisted of CD4+ T cells from PBMCs cultured without peptide, taken after COVID-19 vaccination. This TCR came from a human donor who had a prior SARS-CoV-2 infection. The chain couples TRBV5-1 to TRBJ1-6, with 7 bases fitting TRBD1. The CDR3 sequence: CASSLGQASSPLHF. The CDR3 DNA reads as TGCGCCAGCAGCTTAGGACAGGCCAGTTCACCCCTCCACTTT.